This T cell receptor (beta chain) was retrieved from a study of blood T cell repertoires in COVID-19. On the study more broadly: Samples taken during acute and convalescent COVID-19 were collected in the United States, Italy and Spain. Nucleic acid was either cDNA or gDNA, and it came from T cells, B-cell-depleted T cells, or PBMCs.

Authors' processing steps: Estimates of nucleated cell counts were drawn from the amplification of reference gene primers. Data came from immunoSEQ multiplex PCR; TCRdb stores just in-frame clones and leaves some out. The V and J calls and the clone size are those of that table, but D and trimming were determined from the DNA. This sample has about 74,000 clones, with approximately 80% found just once. J gave up 7 bases and V 4 bases, and 13 bases lay outside the gene matches. The CDR3 consists of 15 residues. Per the germline V gene, CDR1 is SGHNT and CDR2 is YYREEE (reference sequence). The specimen sequenced was peripheral blood. The chain carries TRBV5-4 and TRBJ2-7; the match to TRBD2 covers 8 bases. The sequence was obtained from an older man with acute or convalescent COVID-19. This CDR3 is CASSHAGTRNQEQYF. As DNA, the CDR3 is TGTGCCAGCAGCCACGCCGGGACTAGGAATCAGGAGCAGTACTTC.